The sequence of this T cell receptor (beta chain) was determined in a study of T-cell reconstitution after alpha-beta-depleted transplantation in children. A TCRbeta library incorporating unique molecular identifiers was prepared. TCRdb used MiXCR to reprocess the PCR reads, holding one entry per CDR3 protein. The sample lists 500,000 or so distinct CDR3 sequences, approximately 32% seen once, with 2.4% in the top ten. Trimming at V came to 2 bases and at J to 6 bases, leaving 2 bases not matched to a gene. Per germline, CDR1 DFQATT and CDR2 SNEGSKA (reference sequence). The CDR3 totals 13 residues. The table lists this clonotype with a few counts.

This TCR derives from a human donor who donated a stem cell graft to a child with aplastic anemia. The chain links TRBV20-1 to TRBJ2-1, with 9 positions matching TRBD1. This specimen consisted of PBMCs from the stem cell graft donor, obtained from the stem cell graft. The CDR3 loop is CSARRTGVNEQFF. CDR3 bases: TGCAGTGCTAGAAGGACAGGGGTCAATGAGCAGTTCTTC.